Below, 28 T cell receptor beta chains from the same sample are listed, as sequenced in a study of blood T cell repertoires in COVID-19. The protocol was immunoSEQ multiplex PCR, while the TCRdb copy is restricted to in-frame clones and leaves out a portion. The data hold a few hundred thousand clones, with approximately 88% observed a single time. Source material: peripheral blood. The receptors come from a young woman who had recovered from COVID-19.

The chain is built from TRBV3-1 (or the pseudogene TRBV3-2) and TRBJ2-5; D call uncertain. Germline V gives CDR1 LGHDT, CDR2 YNNKEL (reference sequence). The CDR3 has 14 residues. Between the trimmed V and J ends, which lost 1 base and 2 bases, there was a span of 8 bases. In DNA form, the CDR3 reads TGTGCCAGCAGCCAAGGTGCGGTACAAGAGACCCAGTACTTC. Amino acid sequence: CASSQGAVQETQYF.

The rearrangement uses TRBV5-1 and TRBJ1-6; 9 positions agree with TRBD1. V gave up 1 base and J gave up 7 bases; unmatched junction bases: 6. Germline-derived CDR1 and CDR2 are SGHRS and YFSETQ. There are 16 residues in the CDR3. The CDR3 coding sequence is TGCGCCAGCAGCTTGACCGGGACAGGGCGGAATTCACCCCTCCACTTT. The encoded protein is CASSLTGTGRNSPLHF.

V usage is TRBV11-2 and J usage is TRBJ1-1; perhaps TRBD1 as D (6 bases). The CDR3 has 12 residues. Germline values: CDR1 SGHAT, CDR2 FQNNGV. Trimming left V 4 bases short and J 11 bases short, with 14 bases between. CDR3 bases: TGTGCCAGCAGCTGGAGCGGGGGCTTCGCTTTCTTT. It yields the protein CASSWSGGFAFF.

The chain combines TRBV19 with TRBJ2-5; 7 nucleotides align to TRBD1. Unmatched junction bases numbered 4, after V lost 6 bases and J lost 0 bases. The CDR3 runs 14 residues. Germline V CDR1 and CDR2: LNHDA, SQIVND (reference sequence). This CDR3 reads CASRMGQNQETQYF. CDR3 DNA: TGTGCCAGTAGGATGGGACAGAACCAAGAGACCCAGTACTTC.

The DNA for the CDR3 is TGTGCCAGCAGCGCGGGTCCGGGACTAGCGTATACAGATACGCAGTATTTT. Protein product: CASSAGPGLAYTDTQYF. This chain connects TRBV5-5 to TRBJ2-3; 10 bases agree with TRBD2. The CDR3 loop spans 17 amino acids. V shed 4 bases and J 3 bases; nucleotides not matched to a gene: 11. Germline assignment: CDR1 SGHKS and CDR2 YYEKEE (reference sequence).

This rearrangement joins TRBV28 to TRBJ2-6, with D perhaps TRBD1 (5 bases). The CDR3 totals 17 residues. Germline V gives CDR1 MDHEN, CDR2 SYDVKM. Trimming took off 6 bases at V and 2 bases at J, with 17 bases between the two ends. The CDR3 loop reads CASSTSALGAGANVLTF. CDR3 DNA sequence: TGTGCCAGCAGCACATCCGCCCTAGGGGCTGGGGCCAACGTCCTGACTTTC.

The chain joins TRBV7-2 to TRBJ2-7; a possible D gene is TRBD2 (7 bases). CDR3 size: 14 residues. Germline CDR1 is SGHTA and CDR2 is FQGNSA. The ends were cut back, 5 bases at V and 2 bases at J, with 13 bases in the middle. The CDR3 sequence: CASSPGGHTYEQYF. In nucleotides, the CDR3 is TGTGCCAGCAGCCCCGGGGGGCACACCTACGAGCAGTACTTC.

Concerning this clone: The limits of the CDR3 on the DNA are not certain, so only TCRdb's listed CDR3 is given. The CDR3 region is CASSWGAGTGDIGF. The chain has TRBV27 and TRBJ2-7; no check of the table's D call, TRBD1, against the DNA was made. Inclusive of both ends, the CDR3 amounts to 14 amino acids. Germline CDR1 MNHEY, CDR2 SMNVEV (reference sequence).

The V call is TRBV5-4, the J call TRBJ2-3, with a weak D call TRBD2 (5 bases). Germline CDR1 is SGHNT and CDR2 is YYREEE (reference sequence). V was cut by 1 base and J by 3 bases, with 15 bases left in between. The CDR3 totals 16 residues. CDR3 sequence (DNA): TGTGCCAGCAGCTTGCAAGGACTCATACGTACAGATACGCAGTATTTT. It encodes CASSLQGLIRTDTQYF. Using reference TRBV5-4 and TRBJ2-3 for the parts outside the CDR3, the full variable domain is ETGVTQSPTHLIKTRGQQVTLRCSSQSGHNTVSWYQQALGQGPQFIFQYYREEENGRGNFPPRFSGLQFPNYSSELNVNALELDDSALYLCASSLQGLIRTDTQYFGPGTRLTVL.

On this clone: This CDR3 is also generated by other DNA sequences in the sample. This chain uses TRBV5-1 with TRBJ1-3; possibly TRBD1 for D (5 bases). V was shortened by 4 bases and J by 2 bases, with 10 bases between the two germline ends. The germline CDR1 and CDR2 sequences are SGHRS and YFSETQ. This CDR3 comprises 14 residues. The CDR3 sequence: CASSPGQTGNTIYF. The CDR3 nucleotides are TGCGCCAGCAGCCCAGGACAAACTGGAAACACCATATATTTT. The variable domain in full, with the rest retrieved from reference TRBV5-1 and TRBJ1-3, is KAGVTQTPRYLIKTRGQQVTLSCSPISGHRSVSWYQQTPGQGLQFLFEYFSETQRNKGNFPGRFSGRQFSNSRSEMNVSTLELGDSALYLCASSPGQTGNTIYFGEGSWLTVV.

This clone showed up just a few times. The chain employs TRBV7-3 and TRBJ1-1; TRBD1 might be the D (5 bases). The CDR3 extends over 14 amino acids. V lost 2 bases and J lost 3, with 10 bases in between. Germline CDR1 is SGHTA and CDR2 is FQGTGA. The CDR3 nucleotides read TGTGCCAGCAGCTTACTGCCGGGGGACACTGAAGCTTTCTTT. Residues: CASSLLPGDTEAFF.

This chain joins TRBV30 and TRBJ2-3, with D tentatively TRBD2 (5 bases). The CDR3 contains 13 residues. CDR1 is GTSNPN, CDR2 SVGIG, per germline (reference sequence). Trimming shortened V by 2 bases and J by 3 bases, and 9 bases separated the two germline ends. DNA for the CDR3: TGTGCCTGGAGTCTAGGGAGTACAGATACGCAGTATTTT. Its translation: CAWSLGSTDTQYF.

This clone was seen only once. This rearrangement joins TRBV11-2 to TRBJ2-2; 11 bases are a match to TRBD1. After removal of 6 bases from V and 6 bases from J, the junction contained 9 bases not matched to a gene. This CDR3 region has 16 residues. CDR1 is SGHAT, CDR2 FQNNGV, per germline. The CDR3 DNA reads as TGTGCCAGCAGACAACCGGGACAGGGGGATCCCGGGGAGCTGTTTTTT. It yields the protein CASRQPGQGDPGELFF. Using reference TRBV11-2 and TRBJ2-2 for the parts outside the CDR3, the full variable domain is EAGVAQSPRYKIIEKRQSVAFWCNPISGHATLYWYQQILGQGPKLLIQFQNNGVVDDSQLPKDRFSAERLKGVDSTLKIQPAKLEDSAVYLCASRQPGQGDPGELFFGEGSRLTVL.

The V call is TRBV6-2 or TRBV6-3, the J call TRBJ1-1; unclear D gene. The germline V and J ends were trimmed by 1 base and 5 bases, with 11 bases remaining between them. Germline V gives CDR1 MNHEY, CDR2 SVGEGT. The CDR3 sequence is 14 residues long. The CDR3 DNA sequence: TGTGCCAGCAGTTACTGGGTCCCGAGGACTGAAGCTTTCTTT. Its translation is CASSYWVPRTEAFF.

This chain links TRBV6-5 with TRBJ2-5; maybe TRBD2 (5 bases). Trimming took 7 bases from V and 2 from J, leaving 11 bases between them. The length of the CDR3 is 13 residues. In germline, CDR1 is MNHEY, CDR2 SVGAGI. Here the CDR3 DNA reads TGTGCCAGCACCCCCGCGGGTCAAGAGACCCAGTACTTC. Amino acid sequence: CASTPAGQETQYF.

The chain recombines TRBV11-3 with TRBJ2-3; TRBD1 matches 7 bases. Germline trimming cut 5 bases from V and 0 bases from J; bases unmatched to any gene: 8. Germline CDR1 and CDR2: SGHNT and YENEEA. The CDR3 sequence is 16 residues long. CDR3 loop: CASSQGQTPSTDTQYF. In DNA form, the CDR3 reads TGTGCCAGCAGCCAGGGACAGACCCCTAGCACAGATACGCAGTATTTT.

J is TRBJ2-1 and V is TRBV29-1; 16 bases line up with TRBD2. V was pared by 7 bases and J by 0 bases, with 6 bases of the junction left unmatched. Germline V gene data show CDR1 as SQVTM and CDR2 as ANQGSEA. This CDR3 has 17 residues. The CDR3 DNA is TGCAGCGCGGCGGGACTAGCGGGGGGGGTCTCCTACAATGAGCAGTTCTTC. Translation: CSAAGLAGGVSYNEQFF.

The chain recombines TRBV19 with TRBJ1-1; 9 nucleotides match TRBD1. Germline-derived CDR1 and CDR2 are LNHDA and SQIVND (reference sequence). The trim removed 7 bases at V and 2 bases at J, leaving 5 bases unmatched. This CDR3 spans 14 amino acids. DNA for the CDR3: TGTGCCAGTAAGCCGGGACAGGGTAACACTGAAGCTTTCTTT. Translated, it gives CASKPGQGNTEAFF. Looking up the rest from reference TRBV19 and TRBJ1-1 gives the full variable domain: DGGITQSPKYLFRKEGQNVTLSCEQNLNHDAMYWYRQDPGQGLRLIYYSQIVNDFQKGDIAEGYSVSREKKESFPLTVTSAQKNPTAFYLCASKPGQGNTEAFFGQGTRLTVV.

The chain recombines TRBV5-1 with TRBJ2-7; D gene ambiguous. The CDR3 is 14 residues long. The V gene lost 1 base and the J gene lost 0 bases, with 8 bases spanning the gap. Per the germline V gene, CDR1 is SGHRS and CDR2 is YFSETQ. CDR3 sequence (DNA): TGCGCCAGCAGCTTGCAGGCGAGCTCCTACGAGCAGTACTTC. This encodes CASSLQASSYEQYF.

Note on this clone: Different DNA sequences within this sample yield the same CDR3. This sequence joins TRBV9 and TRBJ1-2; TRBD1 matches 8 bases. Germline CDR1 SGDLS, CDR2 YYNGEE. This CDR3 has 14 amino acids. V dropped 3 bases and J dropped 1; count of bases not matched to a gene: 2. Written as DNA, the CDR3 is TGTGCCAGCAGCGCCGGACAGGGTAACTATGGCTACACCTTC. This encodes CASSAGQGNYGYTF.

This clone has a handful of counts. V gene TRBV5-4 combines with J gene TRBJ1-2, with 7 bases fitting TRBD1. Germline trimming cut 4 bases from V and 2 bases from J; bases unmatched to any gene: 5. The CDR3 loop spans 14 amino acids. Germline V CDR1 and CDR2: SGHNT, YYREEE (reference sequence). CDR3 protein: CASSRDRENYGYTF. For the CDR3, the DNA is TGTGCCAGCAGCAGGGACAGAGAGAACTATGGCTACACCTTC.

This clone was seen only once. V gene TRBV19 combines with J gene TRBJ1-4, with D hard to call. V shed 1 base and J shed 0 bases, with 9 bases lying between them. This CDR3 region has 16 residues. CDR1 LNHDA and CDR2 SQIVND come from the germline V gene (reference sequence). The CDR3 DNA reads TGTGCCAGTAGTATAGCACGAGCCGCAACTAATGAAAAACTGTTTTTT. It yields the protein CASSIARAATNEKLFF.

A single count supports this clone. The rearrangement joins TRBV7-2 to TRBJ2-7, with D tentatively TRBD2 (6 bases). This CDR3 is 13 amino acids long. Between the trimmed V and J ends, which lost 1 base and 6 bases, there was a span of 10 bases. Germline V gene lookup returns CDR1 SGHTA and CDR2 FQGNSA. CDR3 protein: CASSLETRREQYF. DNA of the CDR3: TGTGCCAGCAGCTTAGAGACTAGGCGCGAGCAGTACTTC.

This CDR3 reads CSVELQGVLAEAFF. CDR3 in DNA: TGCAGCGTTGAGCTACAGGGGGTTTTGGCCGAAGCTTTCTTT. The rearrangement joins TRBV29-1 to TRBJ1-1; 8 bases fit TRBD1. Germline CDR1 reads SQVTM; CDR2 reads ANQGSEA. The CDR3 covers 14 residues. With 3 bases clipped from V and 8 bases from J, the junction kept 11 bases outside the gene matches.

This chain connects TRBV18 to TRBJ2-3, with 13 bases identical to TRBD2. The CDR3 contains 19 residues. V was clipped by 4 bases and J by 1 base; unmatched bases: 11. Germline V CDR1 and CDR2: KGHSH, LQKENI. The CDR3 region is CASSLAGLAGPRGTDTQYF. As DNA, the CDR3 is TGTGCCAGCTCACTTGCGGGACTAGCGGGACCCCGGGGCACAGATACGCAGTATTTT.

This clone was counted once. This rearrangement joins TRBV7-8 to TRBJ1-6; 9 bases are a match to TRBD1. Germline values: CDR1 SGHVS, CDR2 FQNEAQ. Trimming removed 4 bases from V and 7 bases from J; junction bases left unmatched: 5. The CDR3 runs 15 residues. CDR3 region: CASSYPGTGNSPLHF. CDR3 sequence (DNA): TGTGCCAGCAGCTACCCCGGGACAGGGAATTCACCCCTCCACTTT.

This sequence joins TRBV19 and TRBJ1-5; D is undetermined. Germline V gene lookup returns CDR1 LNHDA and CDR2 SQIVND (reference sequence). Trimming pared 6 bases from V and 5 bases from J, leaving 14 bases between. There are 14 residues in the CDR3. The chain's CDR3 is CASSTPFPDQPQHF. The CDR3 region has the DNA TGTGCCAGTAGCACCCCTTTCCCGGATCAGCCCCAGCATTTT.

The chain's CDR3 is CASRVKQGAHEQYF. The CDR3 DNA is TGTGCCAGCAGAGTAAAACAGGGGGCCCACGAGCAGTACTTC. The rearrangement joins TRBV2 to TRBJ2-7; 9 bases are a match to TRBD1. This CDR3 region has 14 residues. Germline values: CDR1 SNHLY, CDR2 FYNNEI. Trimming cost V 6 bases and J 5 bases; bases outside gene matches: 8. The full variable domain, completed using reference TRBV2 and TRBJ2-7, is EPEVTQTPSHQVTQMGQEVILRCVPISNHLYFYWYRQILGQKVEFLVSFYNNEISEKSEIFDDQFSVERPDGSNFTLKIRSTKLEDSAMYFCASRVKQGAHEQYFGPGTRLTVT.